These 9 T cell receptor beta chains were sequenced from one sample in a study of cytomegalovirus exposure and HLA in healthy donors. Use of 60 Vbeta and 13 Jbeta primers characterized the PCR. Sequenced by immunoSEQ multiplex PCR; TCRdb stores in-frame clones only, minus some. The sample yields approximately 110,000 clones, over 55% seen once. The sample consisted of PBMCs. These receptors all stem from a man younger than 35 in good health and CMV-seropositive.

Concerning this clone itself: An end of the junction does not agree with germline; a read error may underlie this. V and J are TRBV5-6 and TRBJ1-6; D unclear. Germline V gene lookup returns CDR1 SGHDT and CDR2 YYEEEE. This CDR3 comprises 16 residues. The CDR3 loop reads CASSPDGSSYNSPFHF. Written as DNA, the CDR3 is TGTGCCAGCAGCCCCGACGGGAGCTCCTATAATTCACCCTTCCACTTT. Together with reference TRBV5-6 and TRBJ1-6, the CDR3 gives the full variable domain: DAGVTQSPTHLIKTRGQQVTLRCSPKSGHDTVSWYQQALGQGPQFIFQYYEEEERQRGNFPDRFSGHQFPNYSSELNVNALLLGDSALYLCASSPDGSSYNSPFHFGNGTRLTVT.

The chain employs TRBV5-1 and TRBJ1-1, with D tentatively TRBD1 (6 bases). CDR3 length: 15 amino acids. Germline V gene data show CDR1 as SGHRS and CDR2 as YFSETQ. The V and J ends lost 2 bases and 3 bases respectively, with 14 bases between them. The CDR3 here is CASSLLTGRDTEAFF. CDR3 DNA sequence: TGCGCCAGCAGCTTACTCACAGGGAGGGACACTGAAGCTTTCTTT.

CDR3 protein: CASQGLGETQYF. Here the CDR3 DNA reads TGCGCCAGCCAGGGACTGGGAGAGACCCAGTACTTC. The gene calls are TRBV5-1 and TRBJ2-5, with D maybe TRBD2 (6 bases). Trimming removed 7 bases at V and 4 bases at J, with 11 bases between. The germline CDR1 and CDR2 sequences are SGHRS and YFSETQ. This CDR3 contains 12 residues.

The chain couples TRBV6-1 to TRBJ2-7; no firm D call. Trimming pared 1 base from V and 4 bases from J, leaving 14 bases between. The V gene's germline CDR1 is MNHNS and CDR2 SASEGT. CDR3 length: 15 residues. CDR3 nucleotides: TGTGCCAGCAGTGAAGGGCGGAATCTCCCTTACGAGCAGTACTTC. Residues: CASSEGRNLPYEQYF.

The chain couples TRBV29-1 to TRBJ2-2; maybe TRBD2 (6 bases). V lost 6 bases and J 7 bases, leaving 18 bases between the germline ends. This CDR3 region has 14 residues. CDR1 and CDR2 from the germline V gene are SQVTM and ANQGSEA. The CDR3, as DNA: TGCAGCGTGCCTTCTGGGGGGAAGGGCGGGGAGCTGTTTTTT. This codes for CSVPSGGKGGELFF.

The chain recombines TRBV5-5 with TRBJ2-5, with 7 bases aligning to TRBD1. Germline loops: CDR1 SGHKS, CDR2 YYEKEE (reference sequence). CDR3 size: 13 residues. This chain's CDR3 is CAAMRGPQETQYF. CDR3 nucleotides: TGTGCGGCGATGAGGGGGCCTCAAGAGACCCAGTACTTC.

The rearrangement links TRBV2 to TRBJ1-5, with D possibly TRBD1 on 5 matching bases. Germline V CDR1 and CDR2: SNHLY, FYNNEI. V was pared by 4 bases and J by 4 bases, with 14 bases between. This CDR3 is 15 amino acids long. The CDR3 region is CASSGESRGNQPQHF. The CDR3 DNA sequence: TGTGCCAGCAGTGGAGAAAGTCGGGGGAATCAGCCCCAGCATTTT. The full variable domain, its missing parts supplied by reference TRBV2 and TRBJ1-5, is EPEVTQTPSHQVTQMGQEVILRCVPISNHLYFYWYRQILGQKVEFLVSFYNNEISEKSEIFDDQFSVERPDGSNFTLKIRSTKLEDSAMYFCASSGESRGNQPQHFGDGTRLSIL.

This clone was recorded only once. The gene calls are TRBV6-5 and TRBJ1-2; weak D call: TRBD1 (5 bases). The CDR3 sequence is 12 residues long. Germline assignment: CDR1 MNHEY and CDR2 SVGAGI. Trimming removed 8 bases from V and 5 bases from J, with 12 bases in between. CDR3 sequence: CASYTRVYGYTF. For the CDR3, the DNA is TGTGCCAGCTACACCAGGGTGTATGGCTACACCTTC.

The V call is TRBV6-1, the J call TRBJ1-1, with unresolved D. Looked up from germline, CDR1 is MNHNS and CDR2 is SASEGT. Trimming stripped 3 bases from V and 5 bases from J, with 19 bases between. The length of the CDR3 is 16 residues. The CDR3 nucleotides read TGTGCCAGCAGTGAGGATCTCGGGTGGCCGGGGACTGAAGCTTTCTTT. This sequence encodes CASSEDLGWPGTEAFF.